These 14 T cell receptor beta chains were sequenced from one sample in a study of T cell responses to AZD1222 COVID-19 vaccine. The protocol was immunoSEQ multiplex PCR, while the TCRdb copy is restricted to in-frame clones and leaves out a portion. Among over 100,000 clones listed, about 87% were seen once. This specimen was peripheral blood, taken on day 0 of AZD1222 vaccination. The origin of the receptors is an adult in good health.

The chain has TRBV28 and TRBJ1-1; D not certain. Trimming removed 5 bases from V and 4 bases from J, with 17 bases in between. CDR1 is MDHEN and CDR2 is SYDVKM in the germline V gene. The CDR3 has 15 residues. In DNA, the CDR3 is TGTGCCAGCAGTCTCCCGGGTACGCGTAGCACTGAAGCTTTCTTT. It is translated as CASSLPGTRSTEAFF. The variable domain in full, completed from reference TRBV28 and TRBJ1-1, reads DVKVTQSSRYLVKRTGEKVFLECVQDMDHENMFWYRQDPGLGLRLIYFSYDVKMKEKGDIPEGYSVSREKKERFSLILESASTNQTSMYLCASSLPGTRSTEAFFGQGTRLTVV.

The J gene is TRBJ1-3, the V gene TRBV5-6; D is perhaps TRBD1 (5 bases). Germline V lookup: CDR1 SGHDT, CDR2 YYEEEE. The CDR3 spans 15 residues. V lost 5 bases and J 0 bases, leaving 12 bases between the germline ends. CDR3 sequence reads: CASSLRAFSGNTIYF. The CDR3, as DNA: TGTGCCAGCAGTCTCAGGGCCTTCTCTGGAAACACCATATATTTT. Full variable domain (rest looked up from reference TRBV5-6 and TRBJ1-3): DAGVTQSPTHLIKTRGQQVTLRCSPKSGHDTVSWYQQALGQGPQFIFQYYEEEERQRGNFPDRFSGHQFPNYSSELNVNALLLGDSALYLCASSLRAFSGNTIYFGEGSWLTVV.

The chain combines TRBV6-5 with TRBJ2-3; tentatively, D is TRBD1 (6 bases). This CDR3 region has 15 residues. V lost 6 bases and J 2 bases, leaving 15 bases between the germline ends. The germline CDR1 and CDR2 sequences are MNHEY and SVGAGI. The CDR3 region has the DNA TGTGCCAGCAGATCGGGACACCGCAACACAGATACGCAGTATTTT. Its translation is CASRSGHRNTDTQYF.

About this clone itself: Distinct nucleotide sequences in the sample also encode this CDR3. The V and J genes are TRBV6-2 or TRBV6-3 and TRBJ1-2; D ambiguous. Germline V CDR1 and CDR2: MNHEY, SVGEGT. This CDR3 region has 12 residues. V gave up 2 bases and J gave up 5 bases, with 6 bases separating them. Here the CDR3 reads CASSYRIYGYTF. DNA of the CDR3: TGTGCCAGCAGTTACAGGATATATGGCTACACCTTC.

This chain links TRBV5-1 with TRBJ2-7; TRBD2 matches 7 bases. The CDR3 sequence is 14 residues long. Germline CDR1 reads SGHRS; CDR2 reads YFSETQ. Trimming removed 5 bases from V and 2 bases from J; junction bases left unmatched: 7. As DNA, the CDR3 is TGCGCCAGCAGTTTGTCGGGAGGACCCTACGAGCAGTACTTC. Translation gives CASSLSGGPYEQYF.

The rearrangement links TRBV7-9 to TRBJ2-7; D possibly corresponds to TRBD2 (7 bases). Germline V lookup: CDR1 SEHNR, CDR2 FQNEAQ (reference sequence). V lost 3 bases to trimming and J lost 0 bases, with 15 bases between them. The CDR3 runs 16 residues. The CDR3 coding sequence is TGTGCCAGCAGCTTCCCGGGGGGCTACCCCTCCTACGAGCAGTACTTC. Encoded protein: CASSFPGGYPSYEQYF.

This chain uses TRBV6-2 or TRBV6-3 with TRBJ2-7; perhaps TRBD2 as D (7 bases). Germline lookup yields CDR1 MNHEY and CDR2 SVGEGT. CDR3 length equals 14 residues. Trimming removed 4 bases at V and 4 bases at J, with 14 bases between. The chain's CDR3 is CASSWARGLYEQYF. The DNA of the CDR3 is TGTGCCAGCAGTTGGGCCAGGGGACTATACGAGCAGTACTTC.

The CDR3 DNA sequence: TGCGCCAGCAGCTTGCATAGGGATACGCAGTATTTT. This codes for CASSLHRDTQYF. The J gene is TRBJ2-3, the V gene TRBV5-1; unclear D gene. V shed 1 base and J shed 6 bases, with 6 bases lying between them. Germline V lookup: CDR1 SGHRS, CDR2 YFSETQ. The CDR3 totals 12 residues.

This clone has a handful of counts. The chain couples TRBV6-5 to TRBJ1-2, with TRBD1 identical over 8 bases. The CDR3 runs to 14 residues. Germline V lookup: CDR1 MNHEY, CDR2 SVGAGI. V lost 7 bases, J lost 2 bases, and 6 bases stayed unmatched. CDR3 DNA: TGTGCCAGCAAAGGGAGACAGGGGAACTATGGCTACACCTTC. Protein: CASKGRQGNYGYTF.

The rearrangement joins TRBV4-2 to TRBJ1-6; D perhaps matches TRBD1 (6 bases). Germline values: CDR1 LGHNA, CDR2 YNFKEQ. Deletions cut 3 bases from V and 10 bases from J, with 10 bases between. This CDR3 spans 13 amino acids. CDR3 DNA: TGTGCCAGCAGCCAGGGGGCGAACTCACCCCTCCACTTT. Amino acids: CASSQGANSPLHF.

The count of this clone is one. The chain links TRBV5-1 to TRBJ2-7; 8 positions match TRBD1. The ends lost 0 bases at V and 0 bases at J; junction bases unmatched: 2. This CDR3 comprises 15 residues. Germline-derived CDR1 and CDR2 are SGHRS and YFSETQ. The CDR3 coding sequence is TGCGCCAGCAGCTTGGATGGACAGGGCTCCTACGAGCAGTACTTC. Its protein is CASSLDGQGSYEQYF.

The table lists this clone with a count of one. The chain links TRBV28 to TRBJ1-4, with D uncertain. The CDR3 spans 13 residues. Germline lookup yields CDR1 MDHEN and CDR2 SYDVKM. V was shortened by 8 bases and J by 4 bases, with 11 bases between the two germline ends. CDR3 in amino acids: CASERGVNEKLFF. The CDR3 nucleotides read TGTGCCAGCGAGCGGGGAGTTAATGAAAAACTGTTTTTT.

J is TRBJ1-4 and V is TRBV19, with a weak D call TRBD1 (6 bases). The CDR3 is made up of 14 amino acids. The germline CDR1 and CDR2 sequences are LNHDA and SQIVND (reference sequence). V was clipped by 3 bases and J by 6 bases, with 11 bases between them. CDR3 nucleotides: TGTGCCAGTAGTATCAGGGGCGGAGATGAAAAACTGTTTTTT. It yields the protein CASSIRGGDEKLFF.

This clone showed up just a few times. The chain uses TRBV4-3 and TRBJ2-7; D is tentatively TRBD1 or TRBD2 (6 bases each). V was cut by 0 bases and J by 6 bases, with 18 bases left in between. Germline assignment: CDR1 LGHNA and CDR2 YSLEER. The CDR3 has 16 amino acids. CDR3 DNA: TGCGCCAGCAGCCAAGATGAGTTGAGTGGGGGGCGCGAGCAGTACTTC. It codes for CASSQDELSGGREQYF.